This is a list of T cell receptor beta chains from one sample in a study of T-cell memory formation after mild COVID-19. Via MiXCR, TCRdb re-called the 5' RACE reads, giving one row per CDR3 protein. The sample consists of roughly 130,000 distinct CDR3 sequences, about a sixth of them appearing once. Sample: PBMCs or a T cell subset sorted from them (not recorded which). The receptors stem from an adult woman who had mild COVID-19 (a few samples of this study predate the infection). Cell type and time point are not known. CDR3s include the opening cysteine and the closing phenylalanine or tryptophan. The D gene is left open where the match is weak. Clone size is stated in some rows and not others, as once, few, many or a class when expanded.

TRBJ1-3	NA	TRBV30	NA	TGTGCCTGGAGTGAGGGGTCTGGAAACACCATATATTTT	CAWSEGSGNTIYF
TRBJ1-1	many	TRBV6-6	NA	TGTGCCAGCAGTTACTCCAAGACAGACAACACTGAAGCTTTCTTT	CASSYSKTDNTEAFF
TRBJ2-3	many	TRBV14	NA	TGTGCCAGCAGCCAAGGAGGGGAGTTTGGAGATACGCAGTATTTT	CASSQGGEFGDTQYF
TRBJ1-4	few	TRBV2	NA	TGTGCCAGCAGTTCGTCGGACAGTAATGAAAAACTGTTTTTT	CASSSSDSNEKLFF
TRBJ1-1	many	TRBV7-9	NA	TGTGCCAGCAGCCCAGAGAGTAGGAACACTGAAGCTTTCTTT	CASSPESRNTEAFF
TRBJ1-3	NA	TRBV20-1	NA	TGCAGTGCGCGCCGGGACGTCGGGTCTGGAAACACCATATATTTT	CSARRDVGSGNTIYF
TRBJ2-7	few	TRBV27	NA	TGTGCCAGCAGTTTTACAGAGGTTTACGAGCAGTACTTC	CASSFTEVYEQYF
TRBJ2-7	few	TRBV29-1	NA	TGCAGCGTTGAAGAAGGCGGAAAGCAGTACTTC	CSVEEGGKQYF
TRBJ1-1	NA	TRBV9	NA	TGTGCCAGCAGCGTAGTTGGTACGGCCGTTTCAAACACTGAAGCTTTCTTT	CASSVVGTAVSNTEAFF
TRBJ2-3	many	TRBV5-1	TRBD2	TGCGCCAGCAGCTTGGAGACTAGCGGGGGCACAGATACGCAGTATTTT	CASSLETSGGTDTQYF
TRBJ2-2	medium-sized	TRBV24-1	NA	TGTGCCACCAGTGACCCGGGACGACTAACCGGGGAGCTGTTTTTT	CATSDPGRLTGELFF
TRBJ2-2	few	TRBV5-1	NA	TGCGCCAGCAGCTTGGGGTCCGTAAGGAACACCGGGGAGCTGTTTTTT	CASSLGSVRNTGELFF
TRBJ2-1	few	TRBV4-1	NA	TGCGCCAGCAGCCAGAGTAGCATCGGTTTGAATGAGCAGTTCTTC	CASSQSSIGLNEQFF
TRBJ1-4	few	TRBV5-1	NA	TGCGCCAGCAGCGGAAACAGGAATGAAAAACTGTTTTTT	CASSGNRNEKLFF
TRBJ2-5	NA	TRBV20-1	NA	TGCAGTGCCCTCCCCTTCGGTCAAAAAGAGACCCAGTACTTC	CSALPFGQKETQYF
TRBJ2-7	NA	TRBV2	NA	TGTGCCAGCAGTGTCCCGGGGGAGCAGTACTTC	CASSVPGEQYF
TRBJ2-7	many	TRBV29-1	NA	TGCAGCGCCCTCGACAGGACCTACGAGCAGTACTTC	CSALDRTYEQYF
TRBJ2-3	NA	TRBV5-1	TRBD2	TGCGCCAGCAGCTCTCTAGCGGGAGGGCCTAGGGGAGATACGCAGTATTTT	CASSSLAGGPRGDTQYF
TRBJ1-2	NA	TRBV9	TRBD1	TGTGCCAGCAGCTCCTGGACAGGGGGCGCTAATGGCTACACCTTC	CASSSWTGGANGYTF
TRBJ2-2	NA	TRBV2	NA	TGTGCCAGCAGTGGGGAGCTATTAGACAGCAGGGAAGGGACCGGGGAGCTGTTTTTT	CASSGELLDSREGTGELFF
TRBJ2-7	few	TRBV7-8	TRBD1	TGTGCCAGCAGCCTCCGGGACAGGGGCGTCGAGCAGTACTTC	CASSLRDRGVEQYF
TRBJ1-1	few	TRBV29-1	NA	TGCAGCGTTTTACTACGCCGGGACACTGAAGCTTTCTTT	CSVLLRRDTEAFF
TRBJ2-3	few	TRBV14	TRBD1	TGTGCCAGCAGCCGCAACAGGGGAACAGATACGCAGTATTTT	CASSRNRGTDTQYF
TRBJ1-5	NA	TRBV4-1	TRBD1	TGCGCCAGCAGTAAATATTCCGGGACAGGGAATCAGCCCCAGCATTTT	CASSKYSGTGNQPQHF
TRBJ2-5	NA	TRBV25-1	TRBD2	TGTGCCAGCAGTGAAGAAGAGGGACTAGGCAGAGAGACCCAGTACTTC	CASSEEEGLGRETQYF
TRBJ1-5	few	TRBV19	NA	TGTGCCAGTAGTATACCTTCGGAGCCCCAGCATTTT	CASSIPSEPQHF
TRBJ2-1	NA	TRBV9	NA	TGTGCCAGCAGCGCCGAGGGAGGGGGGATTAACAATGAGCAGTTCTTC	CASSAEGGGINNEQFF
TRBJ2-3	few	TRBV24-1	NA	TGTGCCACCAGTGATTTTGCCGCGAGCACAGATACGCAGTATTTT	CATSDFAASTDTQYF
TRBJ2-3	NA	TRBV24-1	NA	TGTGCCACCAGTGTAAGTTTGGGGGATACGCAGTATTTT	CATSVSLGDTQYF
TRBJ1-5	few	TRBV7-9	NA	TGTGCCAGCAGCCGGGACCAGCAGCCCCAGCATTTT	CASSRDQQPQHF
TRBJ2-6	NA	TRBV24-1	TRBD1	TGTGCCACCAGTGAGGGGGGACAGGGGGTTACTGGGGCCAACGTCCTGACTTTC	CATSEGGQGVTGANVLTF
TRBJ1-5	few	TRBV2	NA	TGTGCCAGCACTCGGGAGGGGATTCAGCCCCAGCATTTT	CASTREGIQPQHF
TRBJ1-1	many	TRBV20-1	NA	TGCAGTGCTAGAATGGGACACCTCCTCACTGAAGCTTTCTTT	CSARMGHLLTEAFF
TRBJ2-7	few	TRBV12-3/TRBV12-4	NA	TGTGCCAGCAGTTTTAACGGGGGACCCTACGAGCAGTACTTC	CASSFNGGPYEQYF
TRBJ2-7	NA	TRBV6-2/TRBV6-3	TRBD1	TGTGCCAGCAGTCTCCGGGACAGGGGGTCACCTCGCTCCTACGAGCAGTACTTC	CASSLRDRGSPRSYEQYF
TRBJ1-1	many	TRBV7-6	TRBD1	TGTGCCAGCAGCAAACCGACAGGGTCGAACACTGAAGCTTTCTTT	CASSKPTGSNTEAFF
TRBJ1-4	NA	TRBV12-3/TRBV12-4	NA	TGTGCCAGCACTGGACATAATGAAAAACTGTTTTTT	CASTGHNEKLFF
TRBJ2-7	NA	TRBV19	NA	TGTGCCAGTACCGCCCGCGGAGGGACCTACGAGCAGTACTTC	CASTARGGTYEQYF
TRBJ1-1	few	TRBV7-9	NA	TGTGCCAGCAGCTGGGGAGGGAACACTGAAGCTTTCTTT	CASSWGGNTEAFF
TRBJ1-1	few	TRBV25-1	NA	TGTGCCAGCAGTGATGGGCATCCGAACACTGAAGCTTTCTTT	CASSDGHPNTEAFF
TRBJ1-6	NA	TRBV5-6	NA	TGTGCCAGCAGCGGAAAACAGGGACCCCGGGCCCTCCACTTT	CASSGKQGPRALHF
TRBJ2-1	NA	TRBV4-3	TRBD2	TGCGCCAGCAGCCAAGATAGGACGGGGCCTAGCGGGGGGTTCTACAATGAGCAGTTCTTC	CASSQDRTGPSGGFYNEQFF
TRBJ2-1	few	TRBV2	TRBD2	TGTGCCAGCAGTGATTGGGGGGGCTCCTACAATGAGCAGTTCTTC	CASSDWGGSYNEQFF
TRBJ2-3	few	TRBV4-3	NA	TGCGCCAGCAGCCAAGACAGTTCACCCTGGGATACGCAGTATTTT	CASSQDSSPWDTQYF
TRBJ2-7	few	TRBV29-1	NA	TGCAGCGTCACGGACTCTTTTGGGGAGCAGTACTTC	CSVTDSFGEQYF
TRBJ2-3	NA	TRBV9	TRBD1	TGTGCCAGCAGCTACTCGGACAGGAGCACAGATACGCAGTATTTT	CASSYSDRSTDTQYF
TRBJ2-7	NA	TRBV5-1	TRBD1	TGCGCCAGCAGCTCGGGACAGGGGACCTACGAGCAGTACTTC	CASSSGQGTYEQYF
TRBJ2-1	NA	TRBV24-1	NA	TGTGCCACCGCAGGGGAGGGCCCCATATCCTACAATGAGCAGTTCTTC	CATAGEGPISYNEQFF
TRBJ2-1	NA	TRBV5-1	TRBD2	TGCGCCAGCAGCGCCGGACTAGCGGGAATCTACAATGAGCAGTTCTTC	CASSAGLAGIYNEQFF
TRBJ2-1	few	TRBV2	TRBD2	TGTGCCAGAGGGACTAGCGGGGGTAACCCCAACTCCTTC	CARGTSGGNPNSF
TRBJ2-1	NA	TRBV6-6	NA	TGTGCCAGCAAGGGGCGAGTCAATGAGCAGTTCTTC	CASKGRVNEQFF